This TCR beta chain was identified during a study of blood T cell repertoires in COVID-19. Study context: COVID-19 samples, acute and convalescent, were from the United States, Italy and Spain. Sample material is recorded as cDNA or gDNA derived from T cells, B-cell-depleted T cells, or PBMCs.

TCRdb's copy holds only in-frame clones and misses some; the assay was immunoSEQ multiplex PCR. Among roughly 70,000 clones listed, 78% were seen once. The source material was peripheral blood. The TCR was taken from a human donor in a cohort sampled during active COVID-19.

The CDR3 DNA follows: TGTGCCAGCAGCCGCGATCTCGGTATGAACACTGAAGCTTTCTTT. Amino acid sequence: CASSRDLGMNTEAFF. This rearrangement joins TRBV5-6 to TRBJ1-1; D is unresolved. This CDR3 spans 15 amino acids. Trimming removed 4 bases at V and 0 bases at J, with 13 bases between. Germline V CDR1 and CDR2: SGHDT, YYEEEE.